This T cell receptor (beta chain) was profiled in a study of blood T cell repertoires in COVID-19. V shed 1 base and J 5 bases; nucleotides not matched to a gene: 9. There are 15 residues in the CDR3. Germline loops: CDR1 GTSNPN, CDR2 SVGIG (reference sequence). Under the authors' procedure: For nucleated cells, counts were estimated from reference gene primer amplification. Repertoires were generated with immunoSEQ multiplex PCR, while TCRdb's copy carries only in-frame clones and drops some. V, J and clone size were drawn from that table, and D and trimming were deduced from the DNA. The sample carries about 250,000 clones, 65% to 90% recorded once.

This sequence originates from a man aged 45-60 years with active or convalescent COVID-19. The rearrangement joins TRBV30 to TRBJ2-3; 7 bases match TRBD1. The sample comprised peripheral blood. The CDR3 loop reads CAWSGLRGSGDTQYF. The CDR3 DNA sequence: TGTGCCTGGAGTGGCCTCAGGGGGTCGGGAGATACGCAGTATTTT.